The following is a T cell receptor beta chain sequence with its context. The germline V and J ends were trimmed by 5 bases and 5 bases, with 24 bases remaining between them. The CDR3 is 17 residues long. CDR1 is MNHNY, CDR2 SVGAGI, per germline (reference sequence). Via MiXCR, TCRdb re-called the multiplex PCR reads, giving one row per CDR3 protein. The sample yields 150,000 to 200,000 distinct CDR3 sequences, roughly a third seen once. These data originate in a study of breast tumors, draining lymph nodes, adjacent tissues. The lymph nodes were axillary draining lymph nodes from breast cancer patients.

This TCR was recovered from a female donor with breast cancer. Some clones in this sample may be carry-over from other donors' samples. The chain has TRBV6-6 and TRBJ1-2; D might be TRBD1 (5 bases). The source material was axillary lymph node tissue. The CDR3 here is CASSHPARGPALYGYTF. The DNA for the CDR3 is TGTGCCAGCAGTCACCCGGCTCGGGGCCCAGCCCTTTATGGCTACACCTTC.